Given below is one T cell receptor (beta chain) in context. No cognate antigen has been identified for it. No much larger clone is present one base from it, and per-base qualities are unavailable. Trimming accounts for 6 bases at V and 5 bases at J, while the number of junction bases matched to no gene is 5. The CDR3 covers 14 residues, taking in both the cysteine and the phenylalanine. Here the CDR3 DNA is all that survives: 42 bases in frame from base 1. CDR1 and CDR2 are drawn from the germline V gene (reference sequence): SEHNR, FQNEAQ. Library creation used the immunoSEQ multiplex PCR assay. TCRdb's version of the immuneACCESS table is confined to in-frame rearrangements and falls short of the full clone set. An unresolved V gene accounts for under half of the shortfall where checked; the remainder is of unknown origin. Across this sample there are over 65,000 clones, with approximately 94% seen only once. Over 5% of the sample is in the top ten clones.

The data were obtained in a study of control samples from healthy donors and cancer patients (dated by TCRdb to the early 2020s). Sequencing input: blood. The rearrangement combines TRBV7-9 with TRBJ2-7, with TRBD2 matching 12 junction bases. This clonotype was sampled from a woman aged 35 to 49 in good health. CDR3 protein: CASSRLAGDHEQYF. Here is the DNA: TGTGCCAGCAGTAGACTAGCGGGGGACCACGAGCAGTACTTC.